This is a list of T cell receptor beta chains from one sample in a study of T cells after yellow fever vaccination. TCRdb itself ran the 5' RACE reads through MiXCR, one entry per CDR3 protein. The table has around 250,000 distinct CDR3 sequences, about 7.1% seen once. The material was CD4+ T cells sorted from PBMCs, obtained 15 days after the yellow fever booster vaccination. These receptors were collected from a man in his thirties or forties who received the YFV17D yellow fever vaccine. Each CDR3 is given with its conserved first and last residue. The D gene is left open where the match is weak. Expanded clones are given a class, and other clones once, few, many or no size at all.

J: TRBJ1-1
size: few
D: TRBD1
V: TRBV6-2/TRBV6-3
length: 16
CDR3: CASSLGTGVIGTEAFF
DNA: TGTGCCAGCAGTTTGGGGACAGGGGTGATTGGCACTGAAGCTTTCTTT

J: TRBJ2-1
size: many
D: .
V: TRBV15
length: 13
CDR3: CATSRDRDFGQFF
DNA: TGTGCCACCAGCAGAGATCGGGACTTTGGGCAGTTCTTC

J: TRBJ2-4
size: .
D: TRBD2
V: TRBV7-2
length: 14
CDR3: CASSSGGGKNIQYF
DNA: TGTGCCAGCAGCTCGGGGGGAGGGAAAAACATTCAGTACTTC

J: TRBJ2-1
size: many
D: .
V: TRBV7-9
length: 16
CDR3: CASSLELGAGSREQFF
DNA: TGTGCCAGCAGCTTAGAACTCGGAGCGGGCAGCCGTGAGCAGTTCTTC

J: TRBJ2-3
size: many
D: .
V: TRBV7-9
length: 15
CDR3: CASQGEAPSTDTQYF
DNA: TGTGCCAGCCAAGGAGAAGCCCCTAGCACAGATACGCAGTATTTT

J: TRBJ2-7
size: many
D: .
V: TRBV4-3
length: 15
CDR3: CASSQDRVGAYEQYF
DNA: TGCGCCAGCAGCCAAGATCGGGTTGGGGCCTACGAGCAGTACTTC

J: TRBJ2-5
size: .
D: .
V: TRBV7-2
length: 15
CDR3: CASSGRNPGVETQYF
DNA: TGTGCCAGCAGCGGTCGGAACCCGGGGGTGGAGACCCAGTACTTC

J: TRBJ2-7
size: .
D: .
V: TRBV7-2
length: 12
CDR3: CASSLEPHEQYF
DNA: TGTGCCAGCAGCTTAGAACCTCACGAGCAGTACTTC

J: TRBJ2-3
size: .
D: TRBD2
V: TRBV20-1
length: 16
CDR3: CSATAGGGSRTDTQYF
DNA: TGCAGTGCTACCGCGGGGGGGGGGTCGCGCACAGATACGCAGTATTTT

J: TRBJ2-7
size: few
D: TRBD1
V: TRBV6-5
length: 12
CDR3: CATVPPQGKQYF
DNA: TGTGCCACCGTCCCCCCACAGGGGAAGCAGTACTTC

J: TRBJ2-3
size: few
D: .
V: TRBV20-1
length: 19
CDR3: CSARVPRGKSGVSTDTQYF
DNA: TGCAGTGCTAGAGTCCCAAGGGGGAAGAGCGGGGTCAGCACAGATACGCAGTATTTT

J: TRBJ2-3
size: .
D: .
V: TRBV7-2
length: 15
CDR3: CASSGSRTSTDTQYF
DNA: TGTGCCAGCAGCGGATCTAGGACGAGCACAGATACGCAGTATTTT

J: TRBJ2-5
size: .
D: TRBD1
V: TRBV7-9
length: 14
CDR3: CASSFRQGLETQYF
DNA: TGTGCCAGCAGTTTCCGACAGGGTCTTGAGACCCAGTACTTC

J: TRBJ2-3
size: .
D: .
V: TRBV7-2
length: 14
CDR3: CASSFGAMADTQYF
DNA: TGTGCCAGCAGCTTTGGAGCGATGGCAGATACGCAGTATTTT

J: TRBJ2-3
size: few
D: TRBD1
V: TRBV12-3/TRBV12-4
length: 17
CDR3: CASTTVGRQGASGTQYF
DNA: TGTGCCAGCACCACCGTGGGTAGGCAGGGGGCGTCGGGTACGCAGTATTTT

J: TRBJ1-4
size: few
D: .
V: TRBV28
length: 17
CDR3: CASSPSYGGGIGEKLFF
DNA: TGTGCCAGCAGTCCTTCGTATGGGGGGGGGATCGGCGAAAAACTGTTTTTT

J: TRBJ1-2
size: few
D: .
V: TRBV4-3
length: 14
CDR3: CASTPQEDPRSYTF
DNA: TGCGCCAGCACCCCCCAAGAAGACCCCCGGAGCTACACCTTC

J: TRBJ2-1
size: few
D: TRBD2
V: TRBV6-2/TRBV6-3
length: 14
CDR3: CASLGLAGHNEQFF
DNA: TGTGCCAGCCTCGGACTAGCGGGTCACAATGAGCAGTTCTTC

J: TRBJ2-7
size: .
D: TRBD1
V: TRBV5-1
length: 15
CDR3: CASSLVGQGPYEQYF
DNA: TGCGCCAGCAGCTTGGTGGGACAGGGCCCCTACGAGCAGTACTTC

J: TRBJ1-6
size: few
D: .
V: TRBV12-3/TRBV12-4
length: 14
CDR3: CASSQRQDNSPLHF
DNA: TGTGCCAGCAGCCAGAGACAGGACAATTCACCCCTCCACTTT

J: TRBJ2-1
size: few
D: TRBD2
V: TRBV19
length: 14
CDR3: CASATSGIYNEQFF
DNA: TGTGCCAGCGCGACTAGCGGGATTTACAATGAGCAGTTCTTC

J: TRBJ2-1
size: many
D: .
V: TRBV3-1
length: 12
CDR3: CASSQVEDEQFF
DNA: TGTGCCAGCAGCCAAGTGGAGGATGAGCAGTTCTTC

J: TRBJ2-4
size: .
D: .
V: TRBV14
length: 13
CDR3: CASSQNSGNIQYF
DNA: TGTGCCAGCAGCCAAAATAGTGGAAACATTCAGTACTTC

J: TRBJ2-5
size: many
D: TRBD1
V: TRBV18
length: 14
CDR3: CASSPRTGEETQYF
DNA: TGTGCCAGCTCACCCCGGACAGGGGAAGAGACCCAGTACTTC

J: TRBJ2-3
size: many
D: .
V: TRBV7-9
length: 14
CDR3: CASSDLAVTDTQYF
DNA: TGTGCCAGCAGCGATTTAGCGGTGACAGATACGCAGTATTTT

J: TRBJ2-5
size: few
D: .
V: TRBV4-1
length: 16
CDR3: CASSQDEGPRGETQYF
DNA: TGCGCCAGCAGCCAAGATGAGGGACCCCGCGGAGAGACCCAGTACTTC

J: TRBJ2-2
size: few
D: TRBD2
V: TRBV19
length: 15
CDR3: CASSSRSGSFGELFF
DNA: TGTGCCAGTAGTTCTAGGAGCGGGAGTTTCGGGGAGCTGTTTTTT

J: TRBJ2-1
size: few
D: .
V: TRBV5-1
length: 12
CDR3: CASTTSPHEQFF
DNA: TGCGCCAGCACCACCTCCCCCCATGAGCAGTTCTTC

J: TRBJ1-2
size: .
D: TRBD1
V: TRBV5-5
length: 16
CDR3: CASRRLPGQGVDGYTF
DNA: TGTGCCAGCAGACGATTACCGGGACAGGGGGTCGATGGCTACACCTTC

J: TRBJ2-2
size: many
D: .
V: TRBV5-1
length: 12
CDR3: CASSQEQGELFF
DNA: TGCGCCAGCAGCCAGGAGCAGGGGGAGCTGTTTTTT

J: TRBJ1-3
size: few
D: .
V: TRBV12-3/TRBV12-4
length: 14
CDR3: CASRGGGVVDTIYF
DNA: TGTGCCAGCAGGGGAGGGGGGGTGGTTGACACCATATATTTT